This TCR beta chain was captured by sequencing in a study of cytomegalovirus exposure and HLA in healthy donors. The V gene's germline CDR1 is MNHEY and CDR2 SVGAGI. The length of the CDR3 is 14 residues. With 8 bases clipped from V and 3 bases from J, the junction kept 10 bases outside the gene matches. The PCR used 60 Vbeta and 13 Jbeta primers. Sequencing used immunoSEQ multiplex PCR; TCRdb keeps in-frame clones, though not all of them. The repertoire consists of over 130,000 clones, with more than 60% occurring once and the leading ten covering around 1.9%. Overall study findings and caveats: Many donors carried some public TCRs, although rarity characterized most TCR sequences. Among the most significant clusters, several appeared linked to common viral pathogens in a later analysis. A later analysis linked a missense variant in DCLRE1C to the trimming of TCR beta V and J genes.

This clone was seen a few times. Its antigen is still unknown. This receptor was identified in a male donor in good health and CMV-seronegative. Sequencing was performed on PBMCs. The rearrangement links TRBV6-5 to TRBJ2-7, with 7 bases fitting TRBD2. The CDR3 spells CASGGDVDYYEQYF. The CDR3, as DNA: TGTGCCAGCGGGGGGGATGTTGATTACTACGAGCAGTACTTC.